This T cell receptor beta chain came from a study of Graves' ophthalmopathy and Graves' hyperthyroidism. Broader study findings: Using a 13-signature model, the authors split ophthalmopathy from stable hyperthyroidism, with under 90% sensitivity and 81.08% specificity.

Enrolled hyperthyroidism patients had a new diagnosis, a duration under 2 months, and an age of 18 to 65. This clonotype was picked up one time. Its antigen remains unknown. Beta-chain TCR CDR3 regions were amplified from RNA transcripts. HTBI primers were employed in first-round RT-PCR, then a second-round multiplex PCR followed. TCRdb independently ran MiXCR on the multiplex PCR reads; one entry per CDR3 protein. The sample has around 1,000,000 distinct CDR3 sequences; about two fifths are singletons. The receptor comes from an adult man with Graves' hyperthyroidism. Material: peripheral blood or thyroid tissue (not recorded which).

The CDR3 loop is CASEGGTLLLSSPLHF. The CDR3 region has the DNA TGTGCCAGCGAAGGGGGGACATTACTGCTAAGTTCACCCCTCCACTTT. The rearrangement uses TRBV28 and TRBJ1-6, with a tentative D call TRBD1 (6 bases). This CDR3 region has 16 residues. V was shortened by 8 bases and J by 9 bases, with 23 bases between the two germline ends. The germline CDR1 and CDR2 sequences are MDHEN and SYDVKM.